Below are 15 T cell receptor beta chains sequenced from a single sample in a study of T cells after posttransplantation cyclophosphamide (dated by TCRdb to the mid-2010s). The sample's treatment or condition label is to be understood as: high-dose cyclophosphamide on days +3 and +4 as single-agent GVHD prophylaxis. PTCy patients received busulfan and fludarabine conditioning, a related or unrelated marrow graft, and cyclophosphamide on days +3 and +4. The protocol used for the library was the immunoSEQ multiplex PCR assay. As stored in TCRdb, this immuneACCESS dataset retains in-frame rearrangements with V and J assigned. A fraction of the clones does not appear; measured against another copy, unresolved V genes explain less than half of the discrepancy, and the remainder lacks a known reason. This sample contains roughly 16,000 clones, none of which is a singleton. 0.54% of the sample belongs to the ten largest clones.

The sample in question was PBMCs, obtained after allogeneic stem cell transplant with posttransplant cyclophosphamide. Every receptor here comes from a female patient aged 30 to 40 who received an allogeneic stem cell transplant from a related donor, was CMV-positive, and had no GVHD. Some T cells may have been brought in with the graft after a transplant.

The sample holds many counts of this clone. This chain joins TRBV28 and TRBJ2-2; 13 nucleotides align to TRBD2. The CDR3 runs to 17 residues. Trimming took 4 bases from V and 8 from J; bases not matched to a gene: 10. Germline values: CDR1 MDHEN, CDR2 SYDVKM. The CDR3 here is CASSSYGLAGVTGELFF. The CDR3, as DNA: TGTGCCAGCAGTTCGTATGGACTAGCGGGAGTAACTGGGGAGCTGTTTTTT.

This clone was observed many times. V is TRBV6-5 and J is TRBJ2-7, with TRBD1 matching over 8 bases. The CDR3 has 15 residues. V lost 5 bases to trimming and J lost 2 bases; unmatched junction nucleotides: 8. Germline V gene data show CDR1 as MNHEY and CDR2 as SVGAGI. The CDR3 region has the DNA TGTGCCAGCAGTACCCGGACAGGGCCCCCCTACGAGCAGTACTTC. It is translated as CASSTRTGPPYEQYF.

This clone has a count of ten or more. The DNA of the CDR3 is TGTGCCAGCAGTGACTGGGGGGGAGTTGTGGAGACCCAGTACTTC. Translating it yields CASSDWGGVVETQYF. V gene TRBV6-5 combines with J gene TRBJ2-5; 7 nucleotides match TRBD2. Per germline, CDR1 MNHEY and CDR2 SVGAGI. J was trimmed by 5 bases and V by 5 bases; bases with no gene match: 11. The CDR3 totals 15 residues.

This clone was detected ten times or more. This chain links TRBV27 with TRBJ1-2, with D maybe TRBD1 (6 bases). Germline V gene data show CDR1 as MNHEY and CDR2 as SMNVEV (reference sequence). The V end lost 1 base, the J end lost 6 bases, and 12 bases lay between the germline ends. The CDR3 sequence is 14 residues long. CDR3 protein: CASSLYQGTHGYTF. The CDR3 DNA is TGTGCCAGCAGTTTATACCAGGGGACCCATGGCTACACCTTC.

This clone was observed many times. The chain links TRBV2 to TRBJ2-7; possible D gene TRBD2, 6 bases. The CDR3 has 14 residues. Germline CDR1 and CDR2: SNHLY and FYNNEI. Trimming took off 3 bases at V and 6 bases at J, with 15 bases between the two ends. The DNA for the CDR3 is TGTGCCAGCAGTGATCTGGCAGTCGGGAGCGAGCAGTACTTC. This gives the protein CASSDLAVGSEQYF.

This clone appeared many times. Germline is not matched at one junction end, which may reflect a read error. This sample includes further DNA sequences coding for the same CDR3. The V call is TRBV5-4, the J call TRBJ1-5; D unclear. Looked up from germline, CDR1 is SGHNT and CDR2 is YYREEE (reference sequence). The CDR3 covers 16 residues. DNA of the CDR3: TGTGCCAGTAGCTTGTGGGCCCCAGGAGGTAATCAGCCCCAGCATTTT. This translates into CASSLWAPGGNQPQHF.

This clone was detected many times. The V gene is TRBV4-2, the J gene TRBJ1-2; 9 positions match TRBD1. J gave up 4 bases and V 4 bases, and 7 bases lay outside the gene matches. The V gene's germline CDR1 is LGHNA and CDR2 YNFKEQ. There are 15 residues in the CDR3. The CDR3 DNA is TGTGCCAGCAGCCTAACAGGGGGCATCGGCTATGGCTACACCTTC. Translated: CASSLTGGIGYGYTF.

This clone was detected ten times or more. The chain joins TRBV4-3 to TRBJ1-6; a possible D gene is TRBD1 (6 bases). Germline V gene lookup returns CDR1 LGHNA and CDR2 YSLEER. CDR3 length: 15 amino acids. V lost 3 bases and J 9 bases, leaving 15 bases between the germline ends. CDR3 in DNA: TGCGCCAGCAGCCAGAGTTGGCAGGGGAGTTCACCCCTCCACTTT. Protein product: CASSQSWQGSSPLHF.

This clone appeared many times. The chain uses TRBV4-1 and TRBJ2-2, with 8 bases that match TRBD1. This CDR3 region has 17 residues. V lost 2 bases, J lost 5 bases, and 10 bases stayed unmatched. CDR1 and CDR2 from the germline V gene are MGHRA and YSYEKL. CDR3 sequence (DNA): TGCGCCAGCAGCCAAACCCCGGGACAGGCGCTGACCGGGGAGCTGTTTTTT. This sequence encodes CASSQTPGQALTGELFF.

The sample holds many counts of this clone. CDR3 loop: CASSRAGGYNEQFF. The DNA for the CDR3 is TGTGCCAGCAGCCGAGCAGGGGGATACAATGAGCAGTTCTTC. The J gene is TRBJ2-1, the V gene TRBV7-9; 7 bases agree with TRBD1. The CDR3 consists of 14 residues. J was trimmed by 4 bases and V by 5 bases; bases with no gene match: 5. Germline lookup yields CDR1 SEHNR and CDR2 FQNEAQ (reference sequence).

This clone was counted ten times or more. The DNA for the CDR3 is TGTGCCAGCAGCCAAGGGTCAGGGAACACTGAAGCTTTCTTT. It encodes CASSQGSGNTEAFF. This chain links TRBV4-2 with TRBJ1-1; the D is unclear. The V gene's germline CDR1 is LGHNA and CDR2 YNFKEQ. The CDR3 spans 14 residues. V lost 1 base to trimming and J lost 1 base, with 7 bases between them.

This clone was seen many times. The rearrangement joins TRBV19 to TRBJ1-1; maybe TRBD1 (5 bases). This CDR3 is built from 13 residues. The germline CDR1 and CDR2 sequences are LNHDA and SQIVND (reference sequence). The V end lost 5 bases, the J end lost 10 bases, and 17 bases lay between the germline ends. The CDR3 region has the DNA TGTGCCAGTAGTTCTGATGGGGCAGCGCCAGCTTTCTTT. It yields the protein CASSSDGAAPAFF.

Ten or more counts support this clone. The chain links TRBV28 to TRBJ1-2, with 11 bases fitting TRBD1. The CDR3 consists of 16 residues. From germline, CDR1 is MDHEN and CDR2 SYDVKM. Losses at the gene ends were 2 bases for V and 8 bases for J; bases not matched to a gene: 10. CDR3 amino acids: CASSLGIGTGGQGYTF. The DNA for the CDR3 is TGTGCCAGCAGTTTAGGCATCGGGACAGGGGGACAAGGCTACACCTTC.

At least ten counts were recorded for this clone. CDR3 nucleotide sequence: TGTGCCAGCAGGGCCGGGACCGGGGAGGCCGGGGAGCTGTTTTTT. Amino acids: CASRAGTGEAGELFF. The chain carries TRBV6-1 and TRBJ2-2, with a tentative D call TRBD2 (6 bases). Trimming left V 6 bases short and J 6 bases short, with 17 bases between. This CDR3 contains 15 residues. The germline CDR1 and CDR2 sequences are MNHNS and SASEGT.

This clone occurred many times. The genes are TRBV7-2 and TRBJ2-1; TRBD2 matches 11 bases. The CDR3 consists of 16 residues. The germline CDR1 and CDR2 sequences are SGHTA and FQGNSA. J lost 3 bases, V lost 4 bases, and 5 bases had no gene match. CDR3 in amino acids: CASSSGTSGGYNEQFF. CDR3 DNA sequence: TGTGCCAGCAGCTCGGGGACTAGCGGAGGCTACAATGAGCAGTTCTTC. The variable domain in full, with the rest retrieved from reference TRBV7-2 and TRBJ2-1, is GAGVSQSPSNKVTEKGKDVELRCDPISGHTALYWYRQSLGQGLEFLIYFQGNSAPDKSGLPSDRFSAERTGGSVSTLTIQRTQQEDSAVYLCASSSGTSGGYNEQFFGPGTRLTVL.